Listed here are 25 T cell receptor beta chains from one sample, sequenced in a study of T cell changes during pregnancy in multiple sclerosis. This table comes from immunoSEQ multiplex PCR, and its TCRdb copy is limited to in-frame clones, with some not included. The data hold approximately 49,000 clones, with 80% to 95% observed a single time. The sample consisted of peripheral blood, taken after pregnancy. The receptors were sampled from a female donor with multiple sclerosis, enrolled in a pregnancy study.

As concerns this clone: The same CDR3 also results from other DNA sequences found in this sample. The chain carries TRBV9 and TRBJ2-3; D may be TRBD1 (5 bases). Germline V gene lookup returns CDR1 SGDLS and CDR2 YYNGEE. V was cut by 2 bases and J by 1 base, with 8 bases left in between. The CDR3 length is 14 residues. The CDR3 reads CASSVVGGTDTQYF. CDR3 nucleotides: TGTGCCAGCAGCGTGGTAGGGGGCACAGATACGCAGTATTTT.

The chain joins TRBV9 to TRBJ2-5; TRBD1 matches at 7 bases. CDR1 and CDR2 from the germline V gene are SGDLS and YYNGEE. There are 17 residues in the CDR3. Trimming cost V 0 bases and J 0 bases; bases outside gene matches: 8. The CDR3 DNA is TGTGCCAGCAGCGTAGCTCTCATGACAGGGCACCAAGAGACCCAGTACTTC. It codes for CASSVALMTGHQETQYF.

The chain couples TRBV5-6 to TRBJ2-5; TRBD1 is a possible D gene (5 bases). Trimming pared 4 bases from V and 1 base from J, leaving 17 bases between. This CDR3 is built from 16 residues. Germline CDR1 SGHDT, CDR2 YYEEEE. The CDR3 reads CASSKGVLRGQETQYF. The CDR3, as DNA: TGTGCCAGCAGCAAAGGGGTGTTAAGGGGCCAAGAGACCCAGTACTTC.

The rearrangement uses TRBV9 and TRBJ2-3; possibly TRBD2 for D (6 bases). CDR3 size: 15 residues. The V and J ends lost 1 base and 1 base respectively, with 10 bases between them. In germline, CDR1 is SGDLS, CDR2 YYNGEE. CDR3: CASSVLEGRTDTQYF. Written as DNA, the CDR3 is TGTGCCAGCAGCGTATTGGAGGGGCGCACAGATACGCAGTATTTT. Using reference TRBV9 and TRBJ2-3 for the parts outside the CDR3, the full variable domain is DSGVTQTPKHLITATGQRVTLRCSPRSGDLSVYWYQQSLDQGLQFLIQYYNGEERAKGNILERFSAQQFPDLHSELNLSSLELGDSALYFCASSVLEGRTDTQYFGPGTRLTVL.

This clone appeared a single time. The chain couples TRBV6-5 to TRBJ2-7; 8 positions match TRBD1. The ends lost 2 bases at V and 3 bases at J; junction bases unmatched: 6. The CDR3 extends over 15 amino acids. Germline V gene data show CDR1 as MNHEY and CDR2 as SVGAGI. CDR3 nucleotide sequence: TGTGCCAGCAGTTACCGAACAGGGGGAGGCTACGAGCAGTACTTC. Its translation is CASSYRTGGGYEQYF.

The J gene is TRBJ2-5, the V gene TRBV7-7; 9 nucleotides match TRBD1. Germline assignment: CDR1 SSHAT and CDR2 FNYEAQ (reference sequence). The length of the CDR3 is 15 residues. V gave up 5 bases and J gave up 4 bases; unmatched junction bases: 8. In nucleotides, the CDR3 is TGTGCCAGCAGCCTGAGGACAGGGGAGGCAGAGACCCAGTACTTC. Translation: CASSLRTGEAETQYF.

The chain couples TRBV5-1 to TRBJ2-3; D is undetermined. This CDR3 contains 15 residues. Between the trimmed V and J ends, which lost 0 bases and 2 bases, there was a span of 10 bases. Germline CDR1 and CDR2: SGHRS and YFSETQ. CDR3 nucleotides: TGCGCCAGCAGCTTGGTTAGTTCCCCCACAGATACGCAGTATTTT. Amino acids: CASSLVSSPTDTQYF.

The V and J genes are TRBV7-9 and TRBJ2-5; D possibly corresponds to TRBD1 (5 bases). The germline V gene has CDR1 SEHNR and CDR2 FQNEAQ (reference sequence). Trimming pared 1 base from V and 2 bases from J, leaving 11 bases between. The CDR3 is 15 residues long. CDR3 sequence (DNA): TGTGCCAGCAGCTTAGTGGGGCCTCCACAAGAGACCCAGTACTTC. Protein: CASSLVGPPQETQYF.

This clone appeared a single time. The J gene is TRBJ1-2, the V gene TRBV7-2; the D gene is possibly TRBD1 (5 bases). The CDR3 runs 19 residues. Germline CDR1 is SGHTA and CDR2 is FQGNSA. V lost 1 base, J lost 4 bases, and 25 bases lay in between. The CDR3 is CASSLDGRELLSSAYGYTF. In DNA, the CDR3 is TGTGCCAGCAGCTTAGATGGCAGGGAACTCTTATCCTCTGCCTATGGCTACACCTTC.

The chain uses TRBV19 and TRBJ1-2, with TRBD1 identical over 7 bases. V was clipped by 7 bases and J by 7 bases; unmatched bases: 9. The CDR3 consists of 13 residues. Per the germline V gene, CDR1 is LNHDA and CDR2 is SQIVND (reference sequence). CDR3 in amino acids: CASTTGEWGGYTF. The CDR3 DNA reads TGTGCCAGTACCACAGGGGAATGGGGTGGCTACACCTTC.

The chain carries TRBV9 and TRBJ2-3; 11 bases agree with TRBD2. The germline CDR1 and CDR2 sequences are SGDLS and YYNGEE. Trimming cost V 0 bases and J 1 base; bases outside gene matches: 1. The CDR3 is 16 residues long. The CDR3 reads CASSVELAGGTDTQYF. CDR3 sequence (DNA): TGTGCCAGCAGCGTAGAACTAGCGGGGGGCACAGATACGCAGTATTTT.

The chain joins TRBV6-5 to TRBJ1-6; weak D call: TRBD1 (5 bases). There are 16 residues in the CDR3. The V gene lost 2 bases and the J gene lost 3 bases, with 11 bases spanning the gap. Germline V gene lookup returns CDR1 MNHEY and CDR2 SVGAGI. In DNA form, the CDR3 reads TGTGCCAGCAGTTACGGGGGAGGGAGCTATAATTCACCCCTCCACTTT. It yields the protein CASSYGGGSYNSPLHF.

The rearrangement joins TRBV2 to TRBJ1-2; 7 bases match TRBD1. The junction had 6 bases not matched to a gene; V was cut back by 5 bases and J by 3 bases. This CDR3 contains 14 residues. Germline V gene data show CDR1 as SNHLY and CDR2 as FYNNEI. The CDR3 DNA sequence: TGTGCCAGCAGTCGAACAGGGACAGACTATGGCTACACCTTC. It specifies CASSRTGTDYGYTF.

J is TRBJ2-1 and V is TRBV6-4, with 14 bases fitting TRBD2. The V gene's germline CDR1 is MRHNA and CDR2 SNTAGT. The V and J ends lost 6 bases and 2 bases, in that order; junction bases with no gene match: 6. This CDR3 is built from 17 residues. Here the CDR3 reads CASSLTSGGVTYNEQFF. The CDR3 nucleotides are TGTGCCAGCAGCCTGACTAGCGGGGGGGTAACCTACAATGAGCAGTTCTTC.

This chain joins TRBV10-3 and TRBJ2-5, with D perhaps matching TRBD1 (6 bases). There are 12 residues in the CDR3. Germline CDR1 is ENHRY and CDR2 is SYGVKD. Trimming shortened V by 10 bases and J by 5 bases, and 14 bases separated the two germline ends. CDR3 loop: CATTGSGETQYF. CDR3 coding DNA: TGTGCCACAACAGGGAGTGGGGAGACCCAGTACTTC.

The genes are TRBV7-9 and TRBJ1-2; D not certain. There are 14 residues in the CDR3. V gave up 5 bases and J gave up 0 bases, with 10 bases separating them. Germline CDR1 and CDR2: SEHNR and FQNEAQ (reference sequence). The CDR3 protein is CASSASRANYGYTF. CDR3 nucleotide sequence: TGTGCCAGCAGCGCCTCTCGAGCTAACTATGGCTACACCTTC.

The chain joins TRBV6-4 to TRBJ2-3; 9 nucleotides line up with TRBD2. CDR1 MRHNA and CDR2 SNTAGT come from the germline V gene. V was pared by 0 bases and J by 4 bases, with 8 bases of the junction left unmatched. This CDR3 contains 17 residues. The CDR3 DNA reads TGTGCCAGCAGTGACTCCGGCGGGGGGGCGTACCCAGATACGCAGTATTTT. It specifies CASSDSGGGAYPDTQYF.

The CDR3 DNA reads as TGCGCCAGCAGCCAAGGGGCAGGGGGGTACGAGCAGTACTTC. This translates into CASSQGAGGYEQYF. V usage is TRBV4-3 and J usage is TRBJ2-7; D possibly corresponds to TRBD1 (7 bases). The V gene lost 1 base and the J gene lost 4 bases, with 11 bases spanning the gap. This CDR3 is built from 14 residues. The germline CDR1 and CDR2 sequences are LGHNA and YSLEER.

The chain recombines TRBV5-1 with TRBJ2-3, with a tentative D call TRBD2 (6 bases). Germline CDR1 is SGHRS and CDR2 is YFSETQ. The CDR3 totals 15 residues. The V gene lost 0 bases and the J gene lost 2 bases, with 10 bases spanning the gap. CDR3 region: CASSLDGGTTDTQYF. CDR3 bases: TGCGCCAGCAGCTTGGATGGGGGGACCACAGATACGCAGTATTTT.

The chain has TRBV9 and TRBJ1-2; no definite D call. With 0 bases removed from V and 1 base from J, the gap between germline ends came to 7 bases. The CDR3 has 14 amino acids. Germline lookup yields CDR1 SGDLS and CDR2 YYNGEE. The CDR3 loop reads CASSVGPGNYGYTF. In DNA form, the CDR3 reads TGTGCCAGCAGCGTAGGGCCAGGTAACTATGGCTACACCTTC.

This chain joins TRBV5-1 and TRBJ2-5; the D gene is possibly TRBD1 (6 bases). With the DNA end fitting TRBJ2-7 better, the J assignment may be wrong. Germline V gene sequence: CDR1 SGHRS, CDR2 YFSETQ. The CDR3 is 14 residues long. CDR3 nucleotides: TGCGCCAGCAGCTCGAGCCCAGGGGACTACGAGCAGTACTTC. Its translation: CASSSSPGDYEQYF.

This clone showed up just once. The rearrangement links TRBV27 to TRBJ1-3; 7 nucleotides line up with TRBD1. Germline CDR1 MNHEY, CDR2 SMNVEV (reference sequence). CDR3 length: 13 residues. Losses at the gene ends were 6 bases for V and 4 bases for J; bases not matched to a gene: 3. DNA of the CDR3: TGTGCCAGCAGAGGGGGCCAGGGAAACACCATATATTTT. As protein: CASRGGQGNTIYF.

V usage is TRBV14 and J usage is TRBJ2-3; 8 bases agree with TRBD1. Trimming removed 1 base from V and 1 base from J; junction bases left unmatched: 4. The CDR3 covers 16 residues. The germline V gene has CDR1 SGHDN and CDR2 FVKESK. For the CDR3, the DNA is TGTGCCAGCAGCCAAGGACAGGGGTATCGCACAGATACGCAGTATTTT. Its protein product is CASSQGQGYRTDTQYF.

The chain recombines TRBV18 with TRBJ1-5, with TRBD1 matching 10 bases. Germline V gene lookup returns CDR1 KGHSH and CDR2 LQKENI. The ends lost 1 base at V and 5 bases at J; junction bases unmatched: 2. The CDR3 contains 15 residues. For the CDR3, the DNA is TGTGCCAGCTCACCACGAGGGACAGGGGATCAGCCCCAGCATTTT. Translation gives CASSPRGTGDQPQHF.

The chain is built from TRBV4-1 and TRBJ2-5; the match to TRBD2 covers 13 bases. The CDR3 spans 16 residues. J lost 5 bases, V lost 4 bases, and 7 bases had no gene match. Germline lookup yields CDR1 MGHRA and CDR2 YSYEKL. DNA of the CDR3: TGCGCCAGCAGCCCCCAACTAGCGGGGGGGATGGAGACCCAGTACTTC. Its protein product is CASSPQLAGGMETQYF.